This passage covers 25 T cell receptor beta chains from one sample sequenced in a study of regulatory T cells in long-lasting Graves disease. Library construction for TCR beta used iRepertoire HTBI primers and Arm-PCR of CDR3 regions. From the multiplex PCR reads, TCRdb called clonotypes with MiXCR, one entry per CDR3 protein. Here the sample spans about 400,000 distinct CDR3 sequences, 15% being singletons. As for time point: newly diagnosed GD, antithyroid drugs for less than 3 months. Preparation of the TCR library used RNA extracted from PBMCs. These same records also appear under a second study, on T cells in Graves' hyperthyroidism and ophthalmopathy.

Sequencing used peripheral blood mononuclear cells (PBMCs), obtained at new diagnosis, from a patient treated with antithyroid drugs. These receptor sequences come from a woman in her thirties or forties with Graves disease.

There are a few counts of this clonotype. This sequence joins TRBV14 and TRBJ2-7; possible D gene TRBD1, 5 bases. Germline CDR1 and CDR2: SGHDN and FVKESK. V was trimmed by 4 bases and J by 4 bases, leaving 20 bases between them. This CDR3 spans 16 amino acids. CDR3 residues: CASSPETGPTAYEQYF. The CDR3 nucleotides are TGTGCCAGCAGCCCGGAAACAGGACCTACAGCATACGAGCAGTACTTC.

The chain recombines TRBV5-1 with TRBJ2-7, with 7 bases fitting TRBD2. The trim removed 4 bases at V and 0 bases at J, leaving 7 bases unmatched. Germline assignment: CDR1 SGHRS and CDR2 YFSETQ. This CDR3 is built from 15 residues. This CDR3 is CASSHLAAFSYEQYF. The CDR3 nucleotides read TGCGCCAGCAGCCATCTAGCGGCCTTCTCCTACGAGCAGTACTTC.

CDR3 bases: TGTGCCAGCAGCCCACCGGGACAGAACTATGGCTACACCTTC. Its translation is CASSPPGQNYGYTF. The rearrangement links TRBV12-3 or TRBV12-4 to TRBJ1-2; 7 nucleotides agree with TRBD1. The CDR3 sequence is 14 residues long. Trimming took 6 bases from V and 2 from J; bases not matched to a gene: 6.

This clonotype was observed many times. The V and J genes are TRBV27 and TRBJ2-7, with 10 positions matching TRBD2. Per the germline V gene, CDR1 is MNHEY and CDR2 is SMNVEV (reference sequence). This CDR3 contains 13 residues. The ends lost 6 bases at V and 3 bases at J; junction bases unmatched: 2. CDR3 sequence (DNA): TGTGCCAGCAGAAGACTAGCGGGCTACGAGCAGTACTTC. It is translated as CASRRLAGYEQYF.

For this clonotype: The germline gene is not matched at one end of the junction; a read error may be the cause. The CDR3 DNA is TGTGCCAGCAGCGCGCTCCGACTAGCGGGATCCTACGAGCACTACTTC. Its translation is CASSALRLAGSYEHYF. V usage is TRBV7-9 and J usage is TRBJ2-7; 11 nucleotides line up with TRBD2. The CDR3 length is 16 residues. Germline V CDR1 and CDR2: SEHNR, FQNEAQ (reference sequence).

This clonotype was seen many times. This chain joins TRBV6-1 and TRBJ2-2, with 7 bases identical to TRBD2. Trimming cost V 7 bases and J 1 base; bases outside gene matches: 15. The CDR3 covers 18 residues. Germline V gives CDR1 MNHNS, CDR2 SASEGT. The CDR3 DNA is TGTGCCAGCAACCCGGGGCGCGGGAGAGATATGAACACCGGGGAGCTGTTTTTT. Translating it yields CASNPGRGRDMNTGELFF.

This clonotype has only a few counts. The chain couples TRBV20-1 to TRBJ2-1; no clear D gene. Trimming removed 4 bases from V and 3 bases from J, with 4 bases in between. This CDR3 comprises 11 residues. Germline V gene data show CDR1 as DFQATT and CDR2 as SNEGSKA (reference sequence). As DNA, the CDR3 is TGCAGTGCTACATACTACAATGAGCAGTTCTTC. It encodes CSATYYNEQFF.

This clonotype was observed a few times. The gene calls are TRBV7-9 and TRBJ1-1, with TRBD1 as a possible D gene (5 bases). Germline loops: CDR1 SEHNR, CDR2 FQNEAQ (reference sequence). Trimming took 4 bases from V and 0 from J, leaving 12 bases between them. CDR3 size: 15 residues. CDR3 sequence (DNA): TGTGCCAGCAGCTGGGGGGACCGATTGAACACTGAAGCTTTCTTT. Amino acid sequence: CASSWGDRLNTEAFF.

This clonotype appeared many times. The rearrangement links TRBV28 to TRBJ1-5; tentatively, D is TRBD1 (5 bases). The CDR3 sequence is 15 residues long. CDR1 is MDHEN, CDR2 SYDVKM, per germline. The V end lost 6 bases, the J end lost 0 bases, and 12 bases lay between the germline ends. In nucleotides, the CDR3 is TGTGCCAGCAGGTCCAGGGAATATAGCAATCAGCCCCAGCATTTT. Amino acids: CASRSREYSNQPQHF.

This clonotype has ten or more counts. The chain links TRBV2 to TRBJ2-5; TRBD2 might be the D (7 bases). Germline V gene sequence: CDR1 SNHLY, CDR2 FYNNEI. The CDR3 loop spans 15 amino acids. V lost 6 bases, J lost 5 bases, and 19 bases lay in between. DNA for the CDR3: TGTGCCAGCAGCCTAGATCGGGGGGCCAAGGAGACCCAGTACTTC. Residues: CASSLDRGAKETQYF.

This clonotype was seen repeatedly, ten times or more. The chain carries TRBV3-1 and TRBJ2-2, with D possibly being TRBD1 or TRBD2 (5 bases each). CDR3 length: 18 amino acids. The germline gives CDR1 LGHDT, CDR2 YNNKEL (reference sequence). The germline V and J ends were trimmed by 4 bases and 6 bases, with 24 bases remaining between them. CDR3 bases: TGTGCCAGCAGCCCCACTGGGACGGAAGGATTATTGGCCGGGGAGCTGTTTTTT. This translates into CASSPTGTEGLLAGELFF.

Many counts were recorded for this clonotype. The chain joins TRBV27 to TRBJ2-1; the D is unclear. CDR3 length equals 14 residues. The V gene lost 2 bases and the J gene lost 8 bases, with 13 bases spanning the gap. Per germline, CDR1 MNHEY and CDR2 SMNVEV (reference sequence). The CDR3 sequence is CASSLAAPVDEQFF. CDR3 coding DNA: TGTGCCAGCAGTTTAGCGGCGCCTGTGGATGAGCAGTTCTTC.

The chain has TRBV5-4 and TRBJ2-2, with D possibly TRBD1 on 5 matching bases. Germline CDR1 reads SGHNT; CDR2 reads YYREEE (reference sequence). This CDR3 is built from 15 residues. V lost 4 bases and J 4 bases, leaving 14 bases between the germline ends. The CDR3 DNA follows: TGTGCCAGCAGCCTCCTTTGGGGCGGCACCGGGGAGCTGTTTTTT. It translates to CASSLLWGGTGELFF.

This clonotype was picked up many times. The chain employs TRBV11-2 and TRBJ2-7; 10 bases fit TRBD2. With 5 bases clipped from V and 4 bases from J, the junction kept 8 bases outside the gene matches. The CDR3 has 15 residues. Germline lookup yields CDR1 SGHAT and CDR2 FQNNGV. CDR3: CASSPRTSGLYEQYF. The DNA of the CDR3 is TGTGCCAGCAGCCCCCGGACTAGCGGTCTTTACGAGCAGTACTTC.

This clonotype was detected ten times or more. The chain links TRBV5-1 to TRBJ2-1; TRBD2 matches 11 bases. The CDR3 extends over 17 amino acids. Trimming at V came to 4 bases and at J to 5 bases, leaving 11 bases not matched to a gene. CDR1 and CDR2 (germline): SGHRS, YFSETQ. The CDR3 nucleotides are TGCGCCAGCAGCCCCAGGGCTAGCGGGAGGCGGGACAATGAGCAGTTCTTC. Translation gives CASSPRASGRRDNEQFF.

There are many counts of this clonotype. The CDR3 is CASSQGQGPEAFF. The CDR3 coding sequence is TGTGCCAGCAGCCAAGGACAGGGCCCTGAAGCTTTCTTT. The chain carries TRBV3-1 and TRBJ1-1, with 7 bases fitting TRBD1. V lost 1 base and J lost 6; bases outside the gene matches: 2. CDR3 size: 13 residues. Germline CDR1 and CDR2: LGHDT and YNNKEL (reference sequence). The complete variable domain, with remaining parts taken from reference TRBV3-1 and TRBJ1-1, reads DTAVSQTPKYLVTQMGNDKSIKCEQNLGHDTMYWYKQDSKKFLKIMFSYNNKELIINETVPNRFSPKSPDKAHLNLHINSLELGDSAVYFCASSQGQGPEAFFGQGTRLTVV.

There are many counts of this clonotype. The chain couples TRBV12-3 or TRBV12-4 to TRBJ2-1; D possibly uses TRBD1 or TRBD2 (5 bases each). Trimming shortened V by 4 bases and J by 8 bases, and 18 bases separated the two germline ends. This CDR3 is built from 15 residues. CDR3 nucleotide sequence: TGTGCCAGCAGTTCTTGGGGCAGGGCGGGTCATGAGCAGTTCTTC. As protein: CASSSWGRAGHEQFF.

There are many counts of this clonotype. V is TRBV12-3 or TRBV12-4 and J is TRBJ2-5; no clear D. The CDR3 consists of 15 residues. The V gene lost 6 bases and the J gene lost 2 bases, with 16 bases spanning the gap. The CDR3 nucleotides are TGTGCCAGCAGCCTGCTTTCGGCGGCACAAGAGACCCAGTACTTC. It translates to CASSLLSAAQETQYF.

On this clonotype itself: Possible read error: a much larger clone is one base away. The rearrangement uses TRBV18 and TRBJ1-2; 9 bases map to TRBD1. The CDR3 runs 15 residues. Germline lookup yields CDR1 KGHSH and CDR2 LQKENI. The CDR3 bases are TGTGTCAGCTCGGAGGGGGACAGGGCCCTCTATGGCTACACCTTC. It translates to CVSSEGDRALYGYTF.

The gene calls are TRBV18 and TRBJ1-1; D not resolved. The CDR3 totals 16 residues. V gave up 3 bases and J gave up 4 bases, with 18 bases separating them. Germline V gene data show CDR1 as KGHSH and CDR2 as LQKENI. CDR3 sequence reads: CASSPLDRARGTEAFF. The CDR3 region has the DNA TGTGCCAGCTCACCTCTGGACCGGGCCCGGGGCACTGAAGCTTTCTTT.

This clonotype was counted at least ten times. J is TRBJ2-2 and V is TRBV28, with 15 bases fitting TRBD2. With V trimmed by 6 bases and J by 2 bases, 16 bases remained unmatched. Germline assignment: CDR1 MDHEN and CDR2 SYDVKM. The CDR3 has 21 residues. This CDR3 reads CASRSGSPPGLAGGNTGELFF. CDR3 nucleotides: TGTGCCAGCAGGTCGGGGTCCCCCCCGGGACTAGCGGGGGGAAACACCGGGGAGCTGTTTTTT.

This clonotype occurred a few times. This chain joins TRBV12-3 or TRBV12-4 and TRBJ2-5, with TRBD1 matching 8 bases. The CDR3 runs 14 residues. The trim removed 4 bases at V and 3 bases at J, leaving 4 bases unmatched. The CDR3 DNA reads as TGTGCCAGCAGTTCAGGGACAGGAGAAGAGACCCAGTACTTC. It yields the protein CASSSGTGEETQYF.

This clonotype was observed many times. The V gene is TRBV6-2 or TRBV6-3, the J gene TRBJ2-3; the match to TRBD2 covers 16 bases. This CDR3 has 19 amino acids. Germline CDR1 is MNHEY and CDR2 is SVGEGT. Unmatched junction bases numbered 5, after V lost 0 bases and J lost 2 bases. As DNA, the CDR3 is TGTGCCAGCAGTTACTCGTCGGGACTAGCGGGAGGGCCCACAGATACGCAGTATTTT. It yields the protein CASSYSSGLAGGPTDTQYF.

V and J are TRBV7-9 and TRBJ2-1; 9 bases align to TRBD2. Germline CDR1 and CDR2: SEHNR and FQNEAQ (reference sequence). The CDR3 has 16 residues. The V and J ends lost 1 base and 3 bases, in that order; junction bases with no gene match: 4. CDR3 residues: CASSLGSSGVYNEQFF. As DNA, the CDR3 is TGTGCCAGCAGCTTAGGTTCTAGCGGGGTCTACAATGAGCAGTTCTTC.

Ten or more counts support this clonotype. This rearrangement joins TRBV6-5 to TRBJ1-5; 7 bases match TRBD1. The CDR3 runs to 17 residues. Germline assignment: CDR1 MNHEY and CDR2 SVGAGI. Trimming cost V 1 base and J 3 bases; bases outside gene matches: 9. As DNA, the CDR3 is TGTGCCAGCAGTTACTTATCGGGACAGACCTACAATCAGCCCCAGCATTTT. Protein: CASSYLSGQTYNQPQHF.